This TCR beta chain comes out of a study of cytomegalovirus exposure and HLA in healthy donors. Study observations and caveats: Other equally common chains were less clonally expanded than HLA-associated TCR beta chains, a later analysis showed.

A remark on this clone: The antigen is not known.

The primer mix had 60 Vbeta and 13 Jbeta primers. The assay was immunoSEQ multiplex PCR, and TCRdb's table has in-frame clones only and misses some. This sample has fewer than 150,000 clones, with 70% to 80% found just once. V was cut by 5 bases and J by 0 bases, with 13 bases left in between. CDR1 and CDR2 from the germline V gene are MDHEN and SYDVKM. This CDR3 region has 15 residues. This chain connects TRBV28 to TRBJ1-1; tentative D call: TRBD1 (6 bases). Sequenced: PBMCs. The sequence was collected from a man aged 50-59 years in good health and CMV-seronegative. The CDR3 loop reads CASSPGTYMNTEAFF. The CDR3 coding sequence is TGTGCCAGCAGTCCCGGGACATACATGAACACTGAAGCTTTCTTT.